This passage covers 25 T cell receptor beta chains from one sample sequenced in a study of response to subunit inactivated influenza vaccine. TCRdb itself ran the RT-PCR reads through MiXCR, one entry per CDR3 protein. Of around 200,000 distinct CDR3 sequences in the sample, about an eighth were seen once. The sequences come from CD8+ T cells sorted from PBMCs, collected about 5 days after vaccination. Receptors were obtained from a man aged 50-59 years who received an inactivated influenza vaccine.

This clonotype has a handful of counts. CDR3 in DNA: TGTGCCAGCAGTTACAACCGGGACAGGGCCACCTCCACCTACGAGCAGTACTTC. It translates to CASSYNRDRATSTYEQYF. The genes are TRBV6-5 and TRBJ2-7, with 9 positions matching TRBD1. V shed 2 bases and J 2 bases; nucleotides not matched to a gene: 13. The CDR3 is 18 residues long. Germline V CDR1 and CDR2: MNHEY, SVGAGI.

This clonotype has ten or more counts. Written as DNA, the CDR3 is TGTGCCAGCACCGACAGTTACTACAATGAGCAGTTCTTC. Amino acids: CASTDSYYNEQFF. The chain recombines TRBV12-3 or TRBV12-4 with TRBJ2-1, with D possibly matching TRBD1 (5 bases). The CDR3 runs to 13 residues. Trimming removed 7 bases at V and 3 bases at J, with 10 bases between.

This clonotype turned up a few times. The chain couples TRBV29-1 to TRBJ2-5; TRBD1 matches 8 bases. The V gene's germline CDR1 is SQVTM and CDR2 ANQGSEA. This CDR3 spans 15 amino acids. The V and J ends lost 6 bases and 5 bases, in that order; junction bases with no gene match: 14. The CDR3 loop is CSVLPLETGVETQYF. The CDR3 nucleotides read TGCAGCGTCCTCCCCCTTGAGACAGGGGTGGAGACCCAGTACTTC.

This clonotype has more than one count but fewer than ten. J is TRBJ2-3 and V is TRBV21-1. TRBV21-1 is a listed pseudogene. The CDR3 extends over 16 amino acids. The CDR3 reads CASSKVKGFWTDTQYF. The DNA for the CDR3 is TGTGCCAGCAGCAAAGTGAAGGGATTTTGGACAGATACGCAGTATTTT.

In this sample, this clonotype turned up a few times. This chain links TRBV4-3 with TRBJ2-2; D gene ambiguous. Per the germline V gene, CDR1 is LGHNA and CDR2 is YSLEER. With 4 bases removed from V and 2 bases from J, the gap between germline ends came to 20 bases. This CDR3 comprises 18 residues. The CDR3 protein is CASSPSDPIGPNTGELFF. As DNA, the CDR3 is TGCGCCAGCAGCCCCTCGGACCCAATCGGTCCCAACACCGGGGAGCTGTTTTTT.

This clonotype was detected only a few times. The rearrangement joins TRBV5-6 to TRBJ2-7; D is perhaps TRBD1 (5 bases). V was shortened by 4 bases and J by 2 bases, with 13 bases between the two germline ends. This CDR3 is built from 14 residues. Germline CDR1 is SGHDT and CDR2 is YYEEEE. CDR3 sequence reads: CASSLTVNAYEQYF. In nucleotides, the CDR3 is TGTGCCAGCAGCCTGACAGTAAACGCCTACGAGCAGTACTTC.

DNA of the CDR3: TGTGCCAGCAGTTTATCTAGCGGGATCTGGGATGAGCAGTTCTTC. Translation gives CASSLSSGIWDEQFF. The rearrangement joins TRBV27 to TRBJ2-1; 8 bases agree with TRBD2. Germline loops: CDR1 MNHEY, CDR2 SMNVEV (reference sequence). CDR3 length equals 15 residues. The junction had 6 bases not matched to a gene; V was cut back by 0 bases and J by 8 bases.

The V gene is TRBV20-1, the J gene TRBJ2-5, with D tentatively TRBD1 or TRBD2 (6 bases each). Looked up from germline, CDR1 is DFQATT and CDR2 is SNEGSKA (reference sequence). This CDR3 contains 15 residues. The V end lost 0 bases, the J end lost 5 bases, and 16 bases lay between the germline ends. CDR3 region: CSARDGGRAGETQYF. The DNA for the CDR3 is TGCAGTGCTAGAGATGGGGGCAGGGCGGGGGAGACCCAGTACTTC.

The chain links TRBV29-1 to TRBJ2-7, with a tentative D call TRBD1 (6 bases). This CDR3 is built from 13 residues. Looked up from germline, CDR1 is SQVTM and CDR2 is ANQGSEA. Trimming cost V 4 bases and J 0 bases, with 10 bases left between them. CDR3 bases: TGCAGCGTTGTGACAGGTTACTCCTACGAGCAGTACTTC. Protein: CSVVTGYSYEQYF.

Only a few counts were recorded for this clonotype. V is TRBV6-6 and J is TRBJ2-1; D perhaps matches TRBD2 (5 bases). The V gene lost 1 base and the J gene lost 10 bases, with 11 bases spanning the gap. The germline gives CDR1 MNHNY, CDR2 SVGAGI (reference sequence). CDR3 size: 13 residues. The CDR3 nucleotides are TGTGCCAGCAGTTACTTCCGGGAAAAAGAGCAGTTCTTC. This encodes CASSYFREKEQFF.

This chain uses TRBV10-3 with TRBJ2-1; the D is unclear. Looked up from germline, CDR1 is ENHRY and CDR2 is SYGVKD. The CDR3 contains 12 residues. Trimming left V 2 bases short and J 10 bases short, with 9 bases between. The DNA of the CDR3 is TGTGCCATCAGTGAGGTGGGTCGCGAGCAGTTCTTC. Translated, it gives CAISEVGREQFF.

This clonotype was observed a handful of times. This rearrangement joins TRBV28 to TRBJ2-7; 9 nucleotides agree with TRBD1. The CDR3 loop spans 14 amino acids. The V gene end was trimmed by 9 bases and the J gene end by 9 bases; junction bases not matched to a gene: 15. Per germline, CDR1 MDHEN and CDR2 SYDVKM. DNA of the CDR3: TGTGCCAGTGACCGGACAGGGGATGTTGGTGGGCAGTACTTC. Protein sequence: CASDRTGDVGGQYF.

V usage is TRBV5-1 and J usage is TRBJ1-2, with TRBD1 matching 7 bases. J lost 8 bases, V lost 3 bases, and 1 base had no gene match. CDR3 length equals 11 residues. Germline values: CDR1 SGHRS, CDR2 YFSETQ. CDR3 nucleotide sequence: TGCGCCAGCAGCTACAGGGGAGGCTACACCTTC. Translating gives CASSYRGGYTF.

The V call is TRBV9, the J call TRBJ2-2; 8 bases map to TRBD2. J was trimmed by 4 bases and V by 0 bases; bases with no gene match: 5. The CDR3 has 16 amino acids. Germline values: CDR1 SGDLS, CDR2 YYNGEE. This CDR3 reads CASSVAGLELTGELFF. The CDR3 bases are TGTGCCAGCAGCGTAGCGGGACTAGAGCTCACCGGGGAGCTGTTTTTT.

The rearrangement joins TRBV12-3 or TRBV12-4 to TRBJ2-1; D gene unclear. V dropped 4 bases and J dropped 3 bases, with 7 bases sitting between them. This CDR3 has 13 residues. CDR3 amino acids: CASSSRDYNEQFF. The CDR3 DNA sequence: TGTGCCAGCAGTTCAAGAGACTACAATGAGCAGTTCTTC.

The V and J genes are TRBV16 and TRBJ2-7; TRBD1 aligns across 9 bases. CDR3 size: 17 residues. The germline CDR1 and CDR2 sequences are KGHSY and FQNENV. Germline trimming cut 2 bases from V and 3 bases from J; bases unmatched to any gene: 11. CDR3 loop: CASSQGTGSLRLYEQYF. The CDR3 DNA follows: TGTGCCAGCAGCCAAGGGACAGGGAGCCTTCGCCTCTACGAGCAGTACTTC. Variable domain in full (rest from reference TRBV16 and TRBJ2-7): GEEVAQTPKHLVRGEGQKAKLYCAPIKGHSYVFWYQQVLKNEFKFLISFQNENVFDETGMPKERFSAKCLPNSPCSLEIQATKLEDSAVYFCASSQGTGSLRLYEQYFGPGTRLTVT.

A few counts support this clonotype. The chain uses TRBV29-1 and TRBJ2-1, with 9 bases identical to TRBD1. This CDR3 comprises 15 residues. V lost 7 bases and J lost 7; bases outside the gene matches: 14. The germline gives CDR1 SQVTM, CDR2 ANQGSEA. The CDR3 DNA reads as TGCAGCGCCCAGGTCGGGGACAGGGTATTGAATGAGCAGTTCTTC. Protein sequence: CSAQVGDRVLNEQFF.

This clonotype was seen only a few times. The J gene is TRBJ1-3, the V gene TRBV11-2; D remains unclear. This CDR3 has 18 amino acids. Per germline, CDR1 SGHAT and CDR2 FQNNGV. V was clipped by 0 bases and J by 0 bases, with 15 bases between them. The CDR3 DNA sequence: TGTGCCAGCAGCTTAGAGTGGGCGTCCCTAAGCTCTGGAAACACCATATATTTT. It codes for CASSLEWASLSSGNTIYF.

This clonotype was seen only a few times. The rearrangement uses TRBV10-2 and TRBJ1-2; D remains ambiguous. With 3 bases removed from V and 4 bases from J, the gap between germline ends came to 9 bases. CDR1 and CDR2 (germline): WSHSY, SAAADI. The CDR3 is 13 residues long. Here the CDR3 reads CASSEPNFYGYTF. The DNA for the CDR3 is TGCGCCAGCAGTGAACCGAATTTCTATGGCTACACCTTC.

CDR3 amino acids: CAISDSGLAGADTQYF. CDR3 DNA: TGTGCCATCAGTGATTCGGGACTAGCGGGAGCAGATACGCAGTATTTT. The chain couples TRBV10-3 to TRBJ2-3, with TRBD2 matching 14 bases. The CDR3 length is 16 residues. The V and J ends lost 3 bases and 4 bases, in that order; junction bases with no gene match: 3. Germline CDR1 and CDR2: ENHRY and SYGVKD.

The V gene is TRBV30, the J gene TRBJ2-7; D unresolved. The germline gives CDR1 GTSNPN, CDR2 SVGIG (reference sequence). Trimming took 0 bases from V and 1 from J, leaving 7 bases between them. This CDR3 is built from 13 residues. CDR3: CAWSVGSSYEQYF. The CDR3 DNA reads as TGTGCCTGGAGTGTAGGCTCTTCCTACGAGCAGTACTTC.

The chain employs TRBV12-3 or TRBV12-4 and TRBJ2-7; 9 nucleotides match TRBD2. With V trimmed by 3 bases and J by 5 bases, 5 bases remained unmatched. The CDR3 is made up of 14 amino acids. CDR3 in DNA: TGTGCCAGCAGTTTTGCGGGGGGGGCCCACGAGCAGTACTTC. This gives the protein CASSFAGGAHEQYF.

V gene TRBV6-1 combines with J gene TRBJ2-2, with 7 positions matching TRBD1. J gave up 0 bases and V 5 bases, and 9 bases lay outside the gene matches. Germline V gene lookup returns CDR1 MNHNS and CDR2 SASEGT. The CDR3 covers 17 residues. DNA for the CDR3: TGTGCCAGCAGTAGCCTGGGACAGCCACCGAACACCGGGGAGCTGTTTTTT. It yields the protein CASSSLGQPPNTGELFF.

V usage is TRBV12-3 or TRBV12-4 and J usage is TRBJ2-7, with D possibly being TRBD1 or TRBD2 (6 bases each). Trimming cost V 6 bases and J 6 bases, with 18 bases left between them. The CDR3 sequence is 14 residues long. CDR3 coding DNA: TGTGCCAGCAGCGGGGGTACAGGGAGCGGCGAGCAGTACTTC. Amino acid sequence: CASSGGTGSGEQYF.

This clonotype showed up many times. V and J are TRBV29-1 and TRBJ2-5, with 15 bases matching TRBD2. Germline CDR1 is SQVTM and CDR2 is ANQGSEA. The V gene end was trimmed by 2 bases and the J gene end by 1 base; junction bases not matched to a gene: 5. The CDR3 spans 17 residues. This CDR3 reads CSVEPGTSGGSQETQYF. CDR3 DNA: TGCAGCGTTGAACCCGGGACTAGCGGGGGGTCCCAAGAGACCCAGTACTTC.